This TCR beta chain emerged from a study of blood T cell repertoires in COVID-19 (dated by TCRdb to 2020 to 2021). Broadly, across the study: Collaborator samples came from the United States, Italy and Spain and covered acute and convalescent phases of COVID-19. Nearly every sample came with metadata listing a de-identified subject ID, COVID-19 status, age in years and sex. The repertoires were made available in a free public database intended to serve as a resource for research on the immune response to SARS-CoV-2. The samples were drawn from two sources: the first 160 participants of the ongoing ImmuneRACE study, and 1,000 to 1,500 subjects contributed by 6 global collaborators. The dataset comprised deeply sampled blood TCRbeta repertoires from subjects exposed to, actively infected with, or recovered from COVID-19. Where available, HLA class I and class II types were obtained from metadata supplied by the sample provider rather than from assay-based typing. The material from the prospective study consisted of cDNA or gDNA derived from T cells, B-cell-depleted T cells, or PBMCs.

From the cysteine up to the phenylalanine, the CDR3 has a length of 11 residues. Solely the CDR3 DNA is kept, with 33 bases framed from the first base. The germline V gene (reference sequence) sets CDR1 to DFQATT and CDR2 to SNEGSKA. V was cut back by 5 bases and J by 5 bases, leaving a gap of 9 bases between them. Broader findings and caveats from the paper: Clinical and demographic metadata were provided uncurated, with the amount varying by source and participant.

Comments on this clone: Its antigen target is currently unknown. The sample holds no much larger clone one base away, and base qualities are not on file.

Collaborating institutions collected whole blood in K2EDTA tubes following their own protocols. For TCRbeta analysis, collaborators shipped samples as frozen whole blood, isolated PBMCs, or DNA extracted from either of those sample types. The immunoSEQ Assay, a bias-controlled multiplex PCR, was used to amplify TCRbeta CDR3 regions from genomic DNA. Concerning the study's data processing: Within the assay, amplification of reference gene primers was used to estimate how many nucleated cells each sample contained. To quantify the absolute abundance of each unique TCRbeta CDR3 rearrangement, sequence reads were collapsed and filtered. For each sample, productive Simpson clonality was calculated as the square root of Simpson's diversity index over productive rearrangements. TCRdb holds this immuneACCESS table with in-frame rearrangements only. Some clones are missing; in checked studies, unresolved V genes explain under half, and the rest has no known cause. The DNA was the basis for D and trimming; V, J and clone size are from that table. In all, the sample holds about 130,000 clones, and over 75% of those were seen once. Roughly 30% of the sample rests with the top ten.

Recombination connected TRBV20-1 to TRBJ1-1; a confident D gene designation cannot be given. The sequencing input was peripheral blood. This clonotype was sampled from a woman of 80 years or more with acute or convalescent COVID-19. The CDR3 protein sequence reads: CSALRSTEAFF. The DNA reads as follows: TGCAGTGCTTTACGGTCTACTGAAGCTTTCTTT.